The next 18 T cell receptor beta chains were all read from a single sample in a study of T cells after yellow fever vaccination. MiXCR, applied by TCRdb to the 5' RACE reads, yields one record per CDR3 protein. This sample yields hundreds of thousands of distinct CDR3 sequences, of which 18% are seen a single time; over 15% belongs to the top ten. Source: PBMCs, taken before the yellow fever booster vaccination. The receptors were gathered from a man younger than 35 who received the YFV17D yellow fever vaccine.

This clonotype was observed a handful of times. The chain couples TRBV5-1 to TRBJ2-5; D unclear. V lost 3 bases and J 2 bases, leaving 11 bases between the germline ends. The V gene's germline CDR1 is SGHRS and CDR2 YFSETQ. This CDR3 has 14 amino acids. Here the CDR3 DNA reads TGCGCCAGCAGCTCCGGTAGGGCACAAGAGACCCAGTACTTC. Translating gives CASSSGRAQETQYF.

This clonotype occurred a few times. The CDR3 nucleotides are TGCGCCAGCAGCTTTGGGGGGGCGCCGAATCAGCCCCAGCATTTT. Translating it yields CASSFGGAPNQPQHF. The rearrangement links TRBV5-1 to TRBJ1-5, with TRBD1 as a possible D gene (6 bases). The CDR3 sequence is 15 residues long. V dropped 2 bases and J dropped 4 bases, with 13 bases sitting between them. Germline V lookup: CDR1 SGHRS, CDR2 YFSETQ. The whole variable domain, remainder taken from reference TRBV5-1 and TRBJ1-5, is KAGVTQTPRYLIKTRGQQVTLSCSPISGHRSVSWYQQTPGQGLQFLFEYFSETQRNKGNFPGRFSGRQFSNSRSEMNVSTLELGDSALYLCASSFGGAPNQPQHFGDGTRLSIL.

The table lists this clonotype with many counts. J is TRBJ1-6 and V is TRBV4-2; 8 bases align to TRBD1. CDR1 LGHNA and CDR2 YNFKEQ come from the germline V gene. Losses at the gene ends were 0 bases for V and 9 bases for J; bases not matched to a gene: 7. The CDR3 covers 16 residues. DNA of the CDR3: TGTGCCAGCAGCCAAGATCTGGGACAGGAGAGTTCACCCCTCCACTTT. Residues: CASSQDLGQESSPLHF.

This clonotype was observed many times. CDR3 sequence: CASSLFGSDTEAFF. CDR3 bases: TGTGCCAGCAGTTTATTTGGCAGCGACACTGAAGCTTTCTTT. The chain is built from TRBV27 and TRBJ1-1; no clear D gene. Trimming stripped 1 base from V and 3 bases from J, with 9 bases between. Germline V lookup: CDR1 MNHEY, CDR2 SMNVEV (reference sequence). This CDR3 contains 14 residues.

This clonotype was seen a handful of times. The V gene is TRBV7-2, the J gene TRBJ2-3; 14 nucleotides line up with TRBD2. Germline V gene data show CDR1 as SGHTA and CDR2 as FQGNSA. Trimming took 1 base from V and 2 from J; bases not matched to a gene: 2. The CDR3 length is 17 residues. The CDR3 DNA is TGTGCCAGCAGCTTAGGACTAGCGGGGGGGAACACAGATACGCAGTATTTT. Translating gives CASSLGLAGGNTDTQYF.

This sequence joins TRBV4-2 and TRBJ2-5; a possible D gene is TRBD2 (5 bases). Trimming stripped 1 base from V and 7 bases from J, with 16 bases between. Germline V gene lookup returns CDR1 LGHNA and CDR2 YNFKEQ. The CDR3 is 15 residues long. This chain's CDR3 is CASSQVLVEVATQYF. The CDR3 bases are TGTGCCAGCAGCCAAGTTTTGGTGGAGGTTGCGACCCAGTACTTC.

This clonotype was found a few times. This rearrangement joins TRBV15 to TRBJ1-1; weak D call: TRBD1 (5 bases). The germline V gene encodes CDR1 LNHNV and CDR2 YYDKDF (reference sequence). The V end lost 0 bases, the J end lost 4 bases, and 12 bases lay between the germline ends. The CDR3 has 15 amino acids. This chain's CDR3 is CATSRDRGVPTEAFF. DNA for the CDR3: TGTGCCACCAGCAGAGATCGGGGGGTTCCCACTGAAGCTTTCTTT.

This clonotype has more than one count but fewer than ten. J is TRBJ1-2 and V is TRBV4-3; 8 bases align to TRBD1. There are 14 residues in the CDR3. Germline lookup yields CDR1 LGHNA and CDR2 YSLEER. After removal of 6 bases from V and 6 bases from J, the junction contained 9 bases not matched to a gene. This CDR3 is CASRVVRGLHGYTF. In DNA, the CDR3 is TGCGCCAGCAGAGTCGTCAGGGGGCTGCATGGCTACACCTTC.

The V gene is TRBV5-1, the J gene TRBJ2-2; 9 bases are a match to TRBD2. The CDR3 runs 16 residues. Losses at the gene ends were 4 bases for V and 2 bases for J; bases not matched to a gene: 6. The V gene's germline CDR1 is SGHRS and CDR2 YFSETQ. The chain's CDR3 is CASSPIAGANTGELFF. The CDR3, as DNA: TGCGCCAGCAGCCCTATAGCGGGAGCTAACACCGGGGAGCTGTTTTTT.

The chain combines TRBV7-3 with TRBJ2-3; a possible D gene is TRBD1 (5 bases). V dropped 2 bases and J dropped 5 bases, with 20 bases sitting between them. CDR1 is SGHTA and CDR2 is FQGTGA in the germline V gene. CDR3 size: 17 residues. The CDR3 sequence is CASSLVGAVPGGDTQYF. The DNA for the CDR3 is TGTGCCAGCAGCTTAGTTGGGGCGGTCCCGGGTGGAGATACGCAGTATTTT.

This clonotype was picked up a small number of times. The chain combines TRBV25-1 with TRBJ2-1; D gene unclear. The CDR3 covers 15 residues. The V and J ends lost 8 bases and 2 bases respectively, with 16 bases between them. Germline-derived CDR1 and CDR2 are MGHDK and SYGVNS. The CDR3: CASHWGQQPYNEQFF. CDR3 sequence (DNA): TGTGCCAGCCACTGGGGTCAACAACCCTACAATGAGCAGTTCTTC.

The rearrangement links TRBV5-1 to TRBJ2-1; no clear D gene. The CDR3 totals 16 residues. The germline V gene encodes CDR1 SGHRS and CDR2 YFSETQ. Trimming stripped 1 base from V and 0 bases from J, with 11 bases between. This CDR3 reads CASSLSPTPSYNEQFF. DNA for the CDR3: TGCGCCAGCAGCTTGTCGCCTACCCCCTCCTACAATGAGCAGTTCTTC.

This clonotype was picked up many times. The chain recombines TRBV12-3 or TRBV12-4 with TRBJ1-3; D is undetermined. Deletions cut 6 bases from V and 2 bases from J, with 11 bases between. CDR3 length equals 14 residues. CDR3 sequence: CASRTLGAGNTIYF. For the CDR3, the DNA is TGTGCCAGCAGAACCCTCGGGGCTGGAAACACCATATATTTT.

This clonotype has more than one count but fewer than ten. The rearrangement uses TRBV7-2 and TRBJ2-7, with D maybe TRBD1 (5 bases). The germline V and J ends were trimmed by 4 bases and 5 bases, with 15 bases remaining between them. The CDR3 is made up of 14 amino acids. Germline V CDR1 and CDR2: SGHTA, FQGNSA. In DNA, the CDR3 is TGTGCCAGCAGCTATCCCGGCAGGGCGAACGAGCAGTACTTC. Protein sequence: CASSYPGRANEQYF.

In nucleotides, the CDR3 is TGCGCCACGGCCCAAGCGGGGGGATCTGCAGATACGCAGTATTTT. This sequence encodes CATAQAGGSADTQYF. This chain uses TRBV5-1 with TRBJ2-3; 9 positions agree with TRBD2. Germline V gene sequence: CDR1 SGHRS, CDR2 YFSETQ. The CDR3 consists of 15 residues. J lost 4 bases, V lost 9 bases, and 12 bases had no gene match. Together with reference TRBV5-1 and TRBJ2-3, the CDR3 gives the full variable domain: KAGVTQTPRYLIKTRGQQVTLSCSPISGHRSVSWYQQTPGQGLQFLFEYFSETQRNKGNFPGRFSGRQFSNSRSEMNVSTLELGDSALYLCATAQAGGSADTQYFGPGTRLTVL.

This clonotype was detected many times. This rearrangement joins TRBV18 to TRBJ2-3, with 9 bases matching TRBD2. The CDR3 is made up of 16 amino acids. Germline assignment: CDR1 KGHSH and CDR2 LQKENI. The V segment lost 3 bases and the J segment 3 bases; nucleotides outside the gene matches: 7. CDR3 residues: CASSPRGGAETDTQYF. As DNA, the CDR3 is TGTGCCAGCTCACCGCGGGGGGGCGCCGAGACAGATACGCAGTATTTT.

The CDR3 DNA sequence: TGCGCCAGCAGCTTGCTAGCGGGGGTGAGCTCCTACAATGAGCAGTTCTTC. Translation: CASSLLAGVSSYNEQFF. This rearrangement joins TRBV5-1 to TRBJ2-1, with TRBD2 identical over 10 bases. The CDR3 runs to 17 residues. The ends lost 1 base at V and 0 bases at J; junction bases unmatched: 4. Germline CDR1 is SGHRS and CDR2 is YFSETQ.

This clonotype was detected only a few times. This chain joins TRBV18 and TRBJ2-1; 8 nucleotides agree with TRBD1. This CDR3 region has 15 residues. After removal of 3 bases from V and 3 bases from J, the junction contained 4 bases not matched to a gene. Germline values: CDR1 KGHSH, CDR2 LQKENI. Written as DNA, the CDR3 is TGTGCCAGCTCACCGACAGGGGTAAACTACAATGAGCAGTTCTTC. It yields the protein CASSPTGVNYNEQFF. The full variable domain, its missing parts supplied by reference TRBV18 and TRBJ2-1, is NAGVMQNPRHLVRRRGQEARLRCSPMKGHSHVYWYRQLPEEGLKFMVYLQKENIIDESGMPKERFSAEFPKEGPSILRIQQVVRGDSAAYFCASSPTGVNYNEQFFGPGTRLTVL.